The 14 T cell receptor beta chains listed next were all sequenced from one sample in a study of cytomegalovirus exposure and HLA in healthy donors. PCR employed 60 Vbeta and 13 Jbeta primers. Assay: immunoSEQ multiplex PCR; the TCRdb copy retains only in-frame clones and omits some. The sample consists of roughly 140,000 clones, roughly 81% of them appearing once. Input material: PBMCs. These TCRs come from a woman younger than 35 in good health and CMV-seronegative.

In this sample, this clone turned up a few times. This chain links TRBV6-1 with TRBJ2-7, with 8 bases identical to TRBD1. V gave up 5 bases and J gave up 4 bases; unmatched junction bases: 4. This CDR3 has 13 residues. CDR1 MNHNS and CDR2 SASEGT come from the germline V gene. The CDR3, as DNA: TGTGCCAGCAGTTGGACAGGGATGTACGAGCAGTACTTC. This sequence encodes CASSWTGMYEQYF.

This rearrangement joins TRBV27 to TRBJ1-4; TRBD1 agrees at 7 bases. The V gene end was trimmed by 6 bases and the J gene end by 4 bases; junction bases not matched to a gene: 8. This CDR3 has 15 residues. The germline gives CDR1 MNHEY, CDR2 SMNVEV (reference sequence). Here the CDR3 reads CASREGQQNNEKLFF. The DNA for the CDR3 is TGTGCCAGCAGGGAGGGACAGCAGAATAATGAAAAACTGTTTTTT.

The chain links TRBV27 to TRBJ2-7, with D tentatively TRBD2 (5 bases). The ends were cut back, 9 bases at V and 9 bases at J, with 12 bases in the middle. Per the germline V gene, CDR1 is MNHEY and CDR2 is SMNVEV (reference sequence). The length of the CDR3 is 10 residues. The CDR3 nucleotides read TGTGCCAGTCGGGAAATGGCGCAGTACTTC. Translation gives CASREMAQYF.

Regarding this clone: Other nucleotide sequences from this sample produce the same CDR3. The chain uses TRBV9 and TRBJ2-7, with 10 bases aligning to TRBD1. Germline CDR1 and CDR2: SGDLS and YYNGEE. The CDR3 contains 14 residues. V dropped 4 bases and J dropped 4; count of bases not matched to a gene: 5. CDR3 nucleotides: TGTGCCAGCAGCACCGGGACAGGGGCGTACGAGCAGTACTTC. Translation gives CASSTGTGAYEQYF.

This rearrangement joins TRBV19 to TRBJ1-5; no clear D. Germline CDR1 reads LNHDA; CDR2 reads SQIVND (reference sequence). Trimming pared 0 bases from V and 3 bases from J, leaving 12 bases between. The CDR3 runs 16 residues. For the CDR3, the DNA is TGTGCCAGTAGTATAGACTGGGGAGGGCCCAATCAGCCCCAGCATTTT. The encoded protein is CASSIDWGGPNQPQHF.

There are a few counts of this clone. The chain couples TRBV7-2 to TRBJ2-1; D is ambiguous. There are 15 residues in the CDR3. The germline CDR1 and CDR2 sequences are SGHTA and FQGNSA. V gave up 3 bases and J gave up 6 bases, with 15 bases separating them. In DNA form, the CDR3 reads TGTGCCAGCAGCTTCGGCCTAGAGTCCCCCAATGAGCAGTTCTTC. This encodes CASSFGLESPNEQFF.

V usage is TRBV7-8 and J usage is TRBJ1-4; D is uncertain. This CDR3 has 17 residues. Germline CDR1 is SGHVS and CDR2 is FQNEAQ. The V and J ends lost 3 bases and 3 bases respectively, with 17 bases between them. As DNA, the CDR3 is TGTGCCAGCAGCTTGACTCGAGTACCGGCCCCTAATGAAAAACTGTTTTTT. Translating gives CASSLTRVPAPNEKLFF.

This clone was found a few times. The chain links TRBV2 to TRBJ1-4, with a weak D call TRBD1 (5 bases). Deletions cut 8 bases from V and 7 bases from J, with 11 bases between. Germline-derived CDR1 and CDR2 are SNHLY and FYNNEI. This CDR3 has 12 amino acids. The CDR3 sequence is CASDSLGEKLFF. The CDR3 DNA is TGTGCCAGCGACAGCCTGGGTGAAAAACTGTTTTTT.

CDR3 sequence: CASSLSPGQGVYEQYF. As DNA, the CDR3 is TGTGCCAGCAGTTTATCTCCGGGACAGGGAGTTTACGAGCAGTACTTC. This sequence joins TRBV28 and TRBJ2-7; 9 nucleotides agree with TRBD1. This CDR3 has 16 residues. Germline CDR1 is MDHEN and CDR2 is SYDVKM. Losses at the gene ends were 1 base for V and 4 bases for J; bases not matched to a gene: 8.

This clone has a single count. The chain has TRBV7-2 and TRBJ1-4; D is perhaps TRBD1 (5 bases). Trimming took 1 base from V and 8 from J, leaving 14 bases between them. The CDR3 loop spans 15 amino acids. Germline CDR1 is SGHTA and CDR2 is FQGNSA. The CDR3 DNA follows: TGTGCCAGCAGCTTAGGCCAATGGGAGGGGGAAAAACTGTTTTTT. Its translation: CASSLGQWEGEKLFF.

The chain joins TRBV6-5 to TRBJ1-6; D unresolved. The CDR3 extends over 9 amino acids. V was cut by 8 bases and J by 12 bases, with 5 bases left in between. Per the germline V gene, CDR1 is MNHEY and CDR2 is SVGAGI. The CDR3 coding sequence is TGTGCCAGCGGCAGACCCCTCCACTTT. It translates to CASGRPLHF.

The chain combines TRBV7-3 with TRBJ2-3, with D maybe TRBD2 (5 bases). Germline-derived CDR1 and CDR2 are SGHTA and FQGTGA. The CDR3 covers 13 residues. V was clipped by 8 bases and J by 1 base, with 10 bases between them. The CDR3 DNA reads TGTGCCAGCGGACGGACTCGCACAGATACGCAGTATTTT. It translates to CASGRTRTDTQYF.

The chain carries TRBV6-6 and TRBJ1-6; 11 nucleotides match TRBD1. The CDR3 has 16 amino acids. V shed 5 bases and J 6 bases; nucleotides not matched to a gene: 6. From germline, CDR1 is MNHNY and CDR2 SVGAGI (reference sequence). CDR3 sequence (DNA): TGTGCCAGCAGTCCACGGACAGGGGGCGGTAATTCACCCCTCCACTTT. Its protein product is CASSPRTGGGNSPLHF.

This chain uses TRBV30 with TRBJ2-3; 10 bases fit TRBD2. CDR1 is GTSNPN and CDR2 is SVGIG in the germline V gene (reference sequence). This CDR3 is 15 amino acids long. V lost 4 bases to trimming and J lost 5 bases; unmatched junction nucleotides: 9. The CDR3 reads CAWMESGGAGDTQYF. DNA for the CDR3: TGTGCCTGGATGGAGAGCGGGGGGGCCGGAGATACGCAGTATTTT.